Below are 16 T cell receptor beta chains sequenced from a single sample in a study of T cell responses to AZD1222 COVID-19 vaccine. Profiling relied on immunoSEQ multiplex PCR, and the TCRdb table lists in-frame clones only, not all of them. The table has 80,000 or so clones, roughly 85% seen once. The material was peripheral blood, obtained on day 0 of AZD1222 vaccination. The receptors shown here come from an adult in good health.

CDR3 sequence reads: CASSDSNSGTANTEAFF. The CDR3 DNA reads as TGTGCCAGCAGCGATTCCAACTCCGGGACGGCGAACACTGAAGCTTTCTTT. The chain carries TRBV9 and TRBJ1-1; TRBD1 might be the D (5 bases). CDR1 is SGDLS, CDR2 YYNGEE, per germline. This CDR3 contains 17 residues. V lost 3 bases, J lost 1 base, and 19 bases lay in between.

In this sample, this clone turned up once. The CDR3 is CASSPPGGHSYNEQFF. CDR3 coding DNA: TGTGCCAGCTCACCACCGGGCGGGCACTCCTACAATGAGCAGTTCTTC. The chain joins TRBV18 to TRBJ2-1; a weak D match, TRBD2 (5 bases). The germline V and J ends were trimmed by 0 bases and 0 bases, with 9 bases remaining between them. Germline V gene sequence: CDR1 KGHSH, CDR2 LQKENI. CDR3 length equals 16 residues.

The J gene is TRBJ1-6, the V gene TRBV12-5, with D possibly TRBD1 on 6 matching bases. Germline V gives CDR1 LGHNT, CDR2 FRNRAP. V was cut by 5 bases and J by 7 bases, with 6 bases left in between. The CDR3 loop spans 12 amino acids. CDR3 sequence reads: CASGTGNSPLHF. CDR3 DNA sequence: TGTGCTAGTGGTACAGGGAATTCACCCCTCCACTTT.

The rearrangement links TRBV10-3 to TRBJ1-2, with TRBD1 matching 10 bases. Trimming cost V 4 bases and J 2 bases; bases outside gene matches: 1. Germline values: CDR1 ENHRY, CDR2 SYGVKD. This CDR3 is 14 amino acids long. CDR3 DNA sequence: TGTGCCATCAGTGGGGGACAGGGGAACTATGGCTACACCTTC. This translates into CAISGGQGNYGYTF.

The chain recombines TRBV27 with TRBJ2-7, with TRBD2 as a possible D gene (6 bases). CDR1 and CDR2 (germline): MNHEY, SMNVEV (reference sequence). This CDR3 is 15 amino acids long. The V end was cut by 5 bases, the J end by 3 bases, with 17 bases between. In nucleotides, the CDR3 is TGTGCCAGCAGTCGGCGGGGAGGCCGAGGCTACGAGCAGTACTTC. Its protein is CASSRRGGRGYEQYF.

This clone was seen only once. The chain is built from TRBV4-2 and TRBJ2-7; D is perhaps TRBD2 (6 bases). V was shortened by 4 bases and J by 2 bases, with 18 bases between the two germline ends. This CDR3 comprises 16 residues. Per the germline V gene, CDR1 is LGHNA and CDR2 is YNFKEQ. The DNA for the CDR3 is TGTGCCAGCAGCCCAAGCCGAGATAGCGGTACCTACGAGCAGTACTTC. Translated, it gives CASSPSRDSGTYEQYF.

The CDR3: CASSQVTISSGNTIYF. In DNA form, the CDR3 reads TGTGCCAGCAGCCAAGTGACCATTAGCTCTGGAAACACCATATATTTT. This chain connects TRBV5-5 to TRBJ1-3; no clear D. Germline V CDR1 and CDR2: SGHKS, YYEKEE (reference sequence). The V end was cut by 4 bases, the J end by 0 bases, with 14 bases between. The CDR3 loop spans 16 amino acids.

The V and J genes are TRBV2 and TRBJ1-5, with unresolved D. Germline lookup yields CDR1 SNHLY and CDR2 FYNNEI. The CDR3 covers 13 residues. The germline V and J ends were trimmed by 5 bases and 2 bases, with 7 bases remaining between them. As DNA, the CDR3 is TGTGCCAGCAGTAGACAAGGCAATCAGCCCCAGCATTTT. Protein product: CASSRQGNQPQHF.

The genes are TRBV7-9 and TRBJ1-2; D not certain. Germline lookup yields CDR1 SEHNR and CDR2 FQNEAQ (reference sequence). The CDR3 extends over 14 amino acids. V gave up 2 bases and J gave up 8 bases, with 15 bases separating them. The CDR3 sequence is CASSLPPRLGGYTF. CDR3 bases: TGTGCCAGCAGCTTACCACCTCGCCTGGGGGGCTACACCTTC.

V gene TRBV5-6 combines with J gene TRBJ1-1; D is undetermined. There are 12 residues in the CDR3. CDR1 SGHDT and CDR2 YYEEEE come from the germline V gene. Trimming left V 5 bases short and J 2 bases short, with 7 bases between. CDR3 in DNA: TGTGCCAGCAGAGGCGGCAACACTGAAGCTTTCTTT. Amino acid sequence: CASRGGNTEAFF.

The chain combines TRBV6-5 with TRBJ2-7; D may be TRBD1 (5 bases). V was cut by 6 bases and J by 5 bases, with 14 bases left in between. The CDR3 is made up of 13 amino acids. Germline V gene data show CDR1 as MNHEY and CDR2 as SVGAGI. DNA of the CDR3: TGTGCCAGCAGCTCGACAGTGGACAACGAGCAGTACTTC. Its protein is CASSSTVDNEQYF.

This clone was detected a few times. CDR3 residues: CASSPRQENTEAFF. The CDR3 nucleotides read TGTGCCAGCTCACCTCGACAGGAGAACACTGAAGCTTTCTTT. The chain couples TRBV18 to TRBJ1-1; TRBD1 is a possible D gene (6 bases). CDR3 size: 14 residues. Germline-derived CDR1 and CDR2 are KGHSH and LQKENI. Between the trimmed V and J ends, which lost 3 bases and 1 base, there was a span of 9 bases.

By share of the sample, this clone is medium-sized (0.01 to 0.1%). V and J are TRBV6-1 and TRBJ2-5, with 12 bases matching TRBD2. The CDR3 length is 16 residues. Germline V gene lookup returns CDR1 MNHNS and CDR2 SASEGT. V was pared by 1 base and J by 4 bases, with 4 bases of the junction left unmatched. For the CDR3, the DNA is TGTGCCAGCAGTGAAGGCCTAGCGGGAGGGGGAGAGACCCAGTACTTC. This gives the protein CASSEGLAGGGETQYF.

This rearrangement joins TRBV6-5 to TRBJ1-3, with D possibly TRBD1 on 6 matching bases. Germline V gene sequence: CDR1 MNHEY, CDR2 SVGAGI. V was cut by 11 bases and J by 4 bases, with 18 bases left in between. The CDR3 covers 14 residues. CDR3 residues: CAAPGGLGGNTIYF. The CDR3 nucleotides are TGTGCCGCACCGGGGGGGCTGGGAGGAAACACCATATATTTT.

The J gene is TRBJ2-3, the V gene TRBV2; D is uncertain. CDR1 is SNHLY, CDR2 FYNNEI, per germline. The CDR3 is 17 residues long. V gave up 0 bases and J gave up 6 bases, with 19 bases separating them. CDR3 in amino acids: CASSEAYGMAYMDTQYF. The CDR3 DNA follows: TGTGCCAGCAGTGAAGCGTATGGCATGGCCTACATGGATACGCAGTATTTT.

CDR3 residues: CASSQPVGDRESYGYTF. CDR3 nucleotides: TGTGCCAGCAGCCAACCCGTAGGGGACAGGGAGTCGTATGGCTACACCTTC. This rearrangement joins TRBV4-2 to TRBJ1-2; 9 bases are a match to TRBD1. Germline-derived CDR1 and CDR2 are LGHNA and YNFKEQ. The CDR3 runs to 17 residues. V gave up 2 bases and J gave up 5 bases; unmatched junction bases: 12.